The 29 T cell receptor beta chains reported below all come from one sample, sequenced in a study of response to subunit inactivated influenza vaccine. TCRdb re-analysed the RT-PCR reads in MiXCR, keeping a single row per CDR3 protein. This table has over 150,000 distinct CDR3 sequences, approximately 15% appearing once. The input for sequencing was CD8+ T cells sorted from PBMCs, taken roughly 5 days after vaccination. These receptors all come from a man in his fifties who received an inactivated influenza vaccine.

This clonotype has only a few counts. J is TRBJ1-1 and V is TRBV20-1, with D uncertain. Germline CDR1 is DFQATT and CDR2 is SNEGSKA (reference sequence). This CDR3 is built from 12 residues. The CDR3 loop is CSAVPGPTEAFF. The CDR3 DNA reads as TGCAGCGCCGTTCCGGGCCCCACTGAAGCTTTCTTT.

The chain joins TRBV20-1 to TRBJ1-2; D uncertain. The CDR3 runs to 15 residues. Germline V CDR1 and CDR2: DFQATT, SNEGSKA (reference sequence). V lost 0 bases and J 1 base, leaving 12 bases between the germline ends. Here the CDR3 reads CSARDPGEDNYGYTF. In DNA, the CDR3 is TGCAGTGCTAGAGACCCGGGTGAGGATAACTATGGCTACACCTTC.

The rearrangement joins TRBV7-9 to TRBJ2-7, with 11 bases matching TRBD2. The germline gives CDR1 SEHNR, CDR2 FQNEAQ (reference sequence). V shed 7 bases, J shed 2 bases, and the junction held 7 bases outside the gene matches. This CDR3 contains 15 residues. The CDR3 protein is CASTGTSGVTYEQYF. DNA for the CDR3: TGTGCCAGCACCGGGACTAGCGGAGTCACCTACGAGCAGTACTTC.

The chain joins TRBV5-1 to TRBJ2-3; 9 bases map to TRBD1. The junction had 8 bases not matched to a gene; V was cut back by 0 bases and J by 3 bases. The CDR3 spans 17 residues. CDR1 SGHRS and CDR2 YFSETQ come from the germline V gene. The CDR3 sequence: CASSLGSGTGSTDTQYF. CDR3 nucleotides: TGCGCCAGCAGCTTGGGATCCGGGACAGGGAGTACAGATACGCAGTATTTT.

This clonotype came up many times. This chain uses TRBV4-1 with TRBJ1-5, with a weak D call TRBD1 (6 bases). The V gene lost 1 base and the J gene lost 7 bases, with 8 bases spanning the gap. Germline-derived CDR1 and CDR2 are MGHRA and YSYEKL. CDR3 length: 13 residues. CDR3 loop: CASSQAGVQPQHF. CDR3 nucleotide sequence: TGCGCCAGCAGCCAAGCAGGGGTCCAGCCCCAGCATTTT.

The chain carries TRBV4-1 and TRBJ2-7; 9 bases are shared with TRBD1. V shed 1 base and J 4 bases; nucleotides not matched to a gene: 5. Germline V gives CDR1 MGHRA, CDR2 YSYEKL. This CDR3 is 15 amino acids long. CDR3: CASSQVGTGRYEQYF. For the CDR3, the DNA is TGCGCCAGCAGCCAAGTTGGGACAGGGAGATACGAGCAGTACTTC.

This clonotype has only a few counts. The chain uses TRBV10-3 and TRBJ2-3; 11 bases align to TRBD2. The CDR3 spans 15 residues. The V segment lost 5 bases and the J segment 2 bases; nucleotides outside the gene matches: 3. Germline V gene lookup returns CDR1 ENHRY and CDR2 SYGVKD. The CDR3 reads CAISLAGGPTDTQYF. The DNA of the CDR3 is TGTGCCATCAGTTTAGCGGGGGGGCCCACAGATACGCAGTATTTT.

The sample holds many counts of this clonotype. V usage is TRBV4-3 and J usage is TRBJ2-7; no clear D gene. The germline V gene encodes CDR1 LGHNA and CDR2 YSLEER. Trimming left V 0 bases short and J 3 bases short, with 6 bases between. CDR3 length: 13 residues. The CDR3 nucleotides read TGCGCCAGCAGCCAAGATAGGCACTACGAGCAGTACTTC. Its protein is CASSQDRHYEQYF.

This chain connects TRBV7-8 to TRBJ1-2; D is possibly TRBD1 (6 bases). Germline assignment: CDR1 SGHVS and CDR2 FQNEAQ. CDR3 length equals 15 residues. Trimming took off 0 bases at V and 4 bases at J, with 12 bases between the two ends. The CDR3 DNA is TGTGCCAGCAGCTTAGCGGGGGGCCCCTCCTATGGCTACACCTTC. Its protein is CASSLAGGPSYGYTF.

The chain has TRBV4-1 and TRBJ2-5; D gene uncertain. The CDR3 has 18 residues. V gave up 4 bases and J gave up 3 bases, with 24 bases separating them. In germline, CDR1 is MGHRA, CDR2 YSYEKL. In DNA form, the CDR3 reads TGCGCCAGCAGCCGACAAATTCCCCCAGCGACTGGGGAAGAGACCCAGTACTTC. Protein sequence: CASSRQIPPATGEETQYF.

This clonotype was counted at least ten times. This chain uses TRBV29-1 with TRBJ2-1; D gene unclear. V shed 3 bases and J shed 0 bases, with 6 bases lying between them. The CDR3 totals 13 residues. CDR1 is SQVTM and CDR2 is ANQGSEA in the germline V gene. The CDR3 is CSVDSSSYNEQFF. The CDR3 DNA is TGCAGCGTTGATAGCAGCTCCTACAATGAGCAGTTCTTC.

CDR3 protein: CASSPRTGVGNEQFF. The CDR3, as DNA: TGTGCCAGCAGCCCGAGGACAGGGGTGGGCAATGAGCAGTTCTTC. The chain combines TRBV14 with TRBJ2-1; 9 bases align to TRBD1. V lost 4 bases to trimming and J lost 6 bases; unmatched junction nucleotides: 7. The germline CDR1 and CDR2 sequences are SGHDN and FVKESK. The CDR3 sequence is 15 residues long.

The CDR3: CSARVPARANEQYF. DNA of the CDR3: TGCAGTGCTAGAGTTCCGGCTCGGGCAAACGAGCAGTACTTC. This chain connects TRBV20-1 to TRBJ2-7; D gene uncertain. V shed 1 base and J shed 5 bases, with 15 bases lying between them. CDR1 DFQATT and CDR2 SNEGSKA come from the germline V gene (reference sequence). There are 14 residues in the CDR3.

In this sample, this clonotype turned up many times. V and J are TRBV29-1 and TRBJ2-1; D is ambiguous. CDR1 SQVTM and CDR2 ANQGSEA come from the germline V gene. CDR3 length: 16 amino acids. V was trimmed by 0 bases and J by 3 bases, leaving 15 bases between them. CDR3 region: CSVEDTAALRYNEQFF. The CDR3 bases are TGCAGCGTTGAAGACACGGCAGCACTGCGCTACAATGAGCAGTTCTTC.

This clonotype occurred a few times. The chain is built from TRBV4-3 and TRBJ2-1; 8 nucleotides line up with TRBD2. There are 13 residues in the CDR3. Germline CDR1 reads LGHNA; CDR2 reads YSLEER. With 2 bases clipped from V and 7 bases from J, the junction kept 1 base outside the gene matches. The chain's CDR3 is CASSQRGGNEQFF. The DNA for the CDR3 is TGCGCCAGCAGCCAACGGGGGGGGAATGAGCAGTTCTTC.

The CDR3 spells CASTKRVAGELFF. CDR3 sequence (DNA): TGTGCCAGCACTAAAAGGGTCGCCGGGGAGCTGTTTTTT. V gene TRBV7-9 combines with J gene TRBJ2-2; D is uncertain. CDR3 size: 13 residues. V lost 7 bases and J lost 6, with 12 bases in between. The germline V gene has CDR1 SEHNR and CDR2 FQNEAQ (reference sequence).

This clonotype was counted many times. CDR3 nucleotides: TGTGCCAGCAGCTTAGGGGGATACAATCAGCCCCAGCATTTT. Protein sequence: CASSLGGYNQPQHF. The V gene is TRBV7-9, the J gene TRBJ1-5; D not certain. Germline CDR1 is SEHNR and CDR2 is FQNEAQ (reference sequence). Trimming cost V 1 base and J 3 bases, with 7 bases left between them. The length of the CDR3 is 14 residues.

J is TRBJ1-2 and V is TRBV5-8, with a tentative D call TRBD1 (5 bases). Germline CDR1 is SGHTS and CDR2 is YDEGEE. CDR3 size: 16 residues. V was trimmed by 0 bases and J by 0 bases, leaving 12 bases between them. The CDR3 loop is CASSLAGTGPNYGYTF. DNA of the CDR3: TGTGCCAGCAGCTTGGCCGGAACGGGGCCTAACTATGGCTACACCTTC.

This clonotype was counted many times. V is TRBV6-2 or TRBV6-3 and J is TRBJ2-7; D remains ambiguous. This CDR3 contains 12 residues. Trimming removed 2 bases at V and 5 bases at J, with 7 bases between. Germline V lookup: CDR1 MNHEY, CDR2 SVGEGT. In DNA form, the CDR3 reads TGTGCCAGCAGTTACACGGGTAACGAGCAGTACTTC. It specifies CASSYTGNEQYF.

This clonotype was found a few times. The CDR3 bases are TGTGCCAGCAGCTCCGGACTAGCGGGACCCCCAGGCCGAGATACGCAGTATTTT. Amino acid sequence: CASSSGLAGPPGRDTQYF. The rearrangement links TRBV7-8 to TRBJ2-3; 12 bases line up with TRBD2. V gave up 4 bases and J gave up 5 bases; unmatched junction bases: 13. CDR1 and CDR2 (germline): SGHVS, FQNEAQ. CDR3 length: 18 residues. Full variable domain (rest looked up from reference TRBV7-8 and TRBJ2-3): GAGVSQSPRYKVAKRGQDVALRCDPISGHVSLFWYQQALGQGPEFLTYFQNEAQLDKSGLPSDRFFAERPEGSVSTLKIQRTQQEDSAVYLCASSSGLAGPPGRDTQYFGPGTRLTVL.

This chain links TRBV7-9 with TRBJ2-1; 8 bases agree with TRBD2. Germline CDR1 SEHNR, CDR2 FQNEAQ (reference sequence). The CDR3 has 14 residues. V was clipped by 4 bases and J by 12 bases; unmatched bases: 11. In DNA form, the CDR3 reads TGTGCCAGCAGCTCAATAGCGGGACCTGGTGGGCAGTTCTTC. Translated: CASSSIAGPGGQFF.

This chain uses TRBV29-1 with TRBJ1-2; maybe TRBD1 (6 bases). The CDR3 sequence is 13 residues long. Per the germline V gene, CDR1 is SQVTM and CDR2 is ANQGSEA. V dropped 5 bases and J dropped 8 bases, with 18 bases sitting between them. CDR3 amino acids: CSVWPPGHRGYTF. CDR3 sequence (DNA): TGCAGCGTTTGGCCCCCGGGACATCGGGGCTACACCTTC.

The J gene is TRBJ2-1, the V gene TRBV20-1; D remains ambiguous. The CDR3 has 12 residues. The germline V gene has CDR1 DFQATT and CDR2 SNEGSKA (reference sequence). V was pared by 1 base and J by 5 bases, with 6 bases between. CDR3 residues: CSARAYNNEQFF. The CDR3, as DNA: TGCAGTGCTAGAGCATACAACAATGAGCAGTTCTTC.

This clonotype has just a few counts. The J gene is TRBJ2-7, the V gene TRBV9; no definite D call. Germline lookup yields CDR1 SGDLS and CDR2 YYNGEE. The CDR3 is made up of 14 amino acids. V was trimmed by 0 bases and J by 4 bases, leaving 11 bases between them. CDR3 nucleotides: TGTGCCAGCAGCGTAGGTTCTGGGATGTACGAGCAGTACTTC. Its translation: CASSVGSGMYEQYF.

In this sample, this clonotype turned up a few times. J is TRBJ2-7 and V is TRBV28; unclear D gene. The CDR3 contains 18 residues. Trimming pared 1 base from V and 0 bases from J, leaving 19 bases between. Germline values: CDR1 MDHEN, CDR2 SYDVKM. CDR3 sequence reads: CASSLSVTADFPSYEQYF. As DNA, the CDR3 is TGTGCCAGCAGTTTATCCGTCACGGCAGATTTTCCCTCCTACGAGCAGTACTTC.

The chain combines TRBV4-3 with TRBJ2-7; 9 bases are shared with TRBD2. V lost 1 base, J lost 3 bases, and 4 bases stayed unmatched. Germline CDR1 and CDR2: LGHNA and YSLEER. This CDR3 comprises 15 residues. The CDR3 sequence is CASSQVAGVIYEQYF. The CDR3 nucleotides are TGCGCCAGCAGCCAAGTAGCGGGAGTTATCTACGAGCAGTACTTC.

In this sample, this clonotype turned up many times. The CDR3 region is CASSLRQVFGSYEQYF. Written as DNA, the CDR3 is TGTGCCAGCAGCTTAAGACAGGTTTTTGGATCCTACGAGCAGTACTTC. The chain is built from TRBV7-8 and TRBJ2-7, with a tentative D call TRBD1 (6 bases). Germline V gene lookup returns CDR1 SGHVS and CDR2 FQNEAQ. The V end was cut by 2 bases, the J end by 1 base, with 15 bases between. This CDR3 region has 16 residues.

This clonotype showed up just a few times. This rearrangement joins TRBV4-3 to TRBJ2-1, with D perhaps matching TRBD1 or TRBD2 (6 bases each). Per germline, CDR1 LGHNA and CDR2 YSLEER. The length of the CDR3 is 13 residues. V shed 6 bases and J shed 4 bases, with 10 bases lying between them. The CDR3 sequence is CASRGGVYNEQFF. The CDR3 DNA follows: TGCGCCAGCAGGGGGGGCGTGTACAATGAGCAGTTCTTC.

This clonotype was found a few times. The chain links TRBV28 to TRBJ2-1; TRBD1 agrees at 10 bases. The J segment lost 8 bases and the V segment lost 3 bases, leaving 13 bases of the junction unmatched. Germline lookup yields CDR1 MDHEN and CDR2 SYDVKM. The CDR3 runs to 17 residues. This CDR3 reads CASSFQLGTGDWHEQFF. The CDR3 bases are TGTGCCAGCAGTTTCCAACTCGGGACAGGGGATTGGCATGAGCAGTTCTTC.